The rows below give T cell receptor beta chains drawn from one sample of a study of PD-1 blockade in classical Hodgkin lymphoma. Generated by immunoSEQ multiplex PCR, the TCRdb table keeps only in-frame clones and is missing some. The table records tens of thousands of clones, over 75% of them present only once. Here the sequenced sample was CD4+ T cells from blood, taken at baseline. All receptors come from a human donor with classical Hodgkin lymphoma. Each CDR3 is given with its conserved first and last residue. D genes are given only for firm matches. Rows may omit the clone size; those that give it use once, few, many or a size class.

V	J	D	size	CDR3	DNA
TRBV5-3	TRBJ2-7	-	few	CARSLEASYEQYF	TGTGCCAGAAGCCTAGAAGCTTCCTACGAGCAGTACTTC
TRBV2	TRBJ2-7	TRBD2	-	CASRGSGALVGEQYF	TGTGCCAGCAGGGGTAGCGGGGCCCTTGTGGGCGAGCAGTACTTC
TRBV2	TRBJ2-1	-	-	CASRQSAGSYNEQFF	TGTGCCAGCAGGCAGAGTGCAGGTTCATACAATGAGCAGTTCTTC
TRBV11-3	TRBJ2-1	TRBD2	-	CASMPSGRARNEQFF	TGTGCCAGCATGCCGAGCGGGAGGGCCCGCAATGAGCAGTTCTTC
TRBV27	TRBJ2-3	-	-	CASSFPKRSTDTQYF	TGTGCCAGCAGTTTCCCCAAGCGGAGCACAGATACGCAGTATTTT
TRBV19	TRBJ2-7	-	-	CASSMIGGRIYEQYF	TGTGCCAGTAGTATGATTGGTGGACGAATCTACGAGCAGTACTTC
TRBV9	TRBJ2-3	TRBD2	-	CASSETSVHIPSTDTQYF	TGTGCCAGCAGTGAGACTAGCGTCCACATACCTAGCACAGATACGCAGTATTTT
TRBV7-2	TRBJ2-7	TRBD2	-	CASSLQAGVLTYEQYF	TGTGCCAGCAGTCTTCAAGCGGGAGTTTTAACCTACGAGCAGTACTTC
TRBV18	TRBJ2-7	-	-	CASSSSSSYEQYF	TGTGCCAGCTCATCTTCCAGCTCCTACGAGCAGTACTTC
TRBV10-3	TRBJ2-5	-	-	CATSRTGQETQYF	TGTGCCACCTCCCGTACAGGCCAAGAGACCCAGTACTTC
TRBV29-1	TRBJ2-1	TRBD1	-	CSVESGRGLSYNEQFF	TGCAGCGTTGAGTCGGGAAGGGGGCTGTCCTACAATGAGCAGTTCTTC
TRBV13	TRBJ2-1	-	-	CASSSGTHSRNEQFF	TGTGCCAGCAGCTCCGGGACTCACAGTCGCAATGAGCAGTTCTTC
TRBV7-2	TRBJ1-2	TRBD1	once	CASSLGDRGWYGYTF	TGTGCCAGCAGCTTAGGGGACAGGGGGTGGTATGGCTACACCTTC
TRBV28	TRBJ1-6	-	-	CASSSARGGGPSPLHF	TGTGCCAGCAGTTCCGCCCGAGGGGGTGGACCCTCTCCCCTCCACTTT
TRBV25-1	TRBJ1-1	-	-	CASREGGLGAFF	TGTGCCAGCAGAGAAGGGGGTTTGGGAGCTTTCTTT
TRBV28	TRBJ1-2	TRBD1	-	CASSRLALQGAGYTF	TGTGCCAGCAGTCGCTTAGCCTTACAGGGGGCTGGCTACACCTTC
TRBV5-6	TRBJ2-5	-	-	CASSLSRGTYQETQYF	TGTGCCAGCAGCTTGAGTCGGGGGACGTACCAAGAGACCCAGTACTTC
TRBV6-5	TRBJ1-1	-	-	CASSPIDRREAFF	TGTGCCAGCAGCCCAATCGACAGAAGAGAAGCTTTCTTT
TRBV28	TRBJ1-1	-	-	CASRSLGWNTEAFF	TGTGCCAGCAGGTCGCTGGGATGGAACACTGAAGCTTTCTTT
TRBV4-1	TRBJ2-5	-	-	CASSQDPPPETQYF	TGCGCCAGCAGCCAAGACCCCCCGCCAGAGACCCAGTACTTC
TRBV18	TRBJ1-1	TRBD1	-	CASSPQNVGQGITEAFF	TGTGCCAGCTCACCACAGAATGTGGGACAGGGAATCACTGAAGCTTTCTTT
TRBV15	TRBJ1-4	-	-	CATSAQEHDFEKLFF	TGTGCCACCAGCGCACAGGAGCACGACTTTGAAAAACTGTTTTTT
TRBV7-6	TRBJ2-2	TRBD2	-	CASSSGTSGSRELFF	TGTGCCAGCAGCTCGGGGACTAGCGGGAGCCGGGAGCTGTTTTTT
TRBV28	TRBJ2-1	-	-	CASSSRTTTNEQFF	TGTGCCAGCAGTTCCAGGACTACGACCAATGAGCAGTTCTTC
TRBV28	TRBJ2-5	TRBD1	-	CASSRRDREETQYF	TGTGCCAGCAGCCGGAGGGACAGGGAGGAGACCCAGTACTTC
TRBV6-5	TRBJ1-5	-	-	CASSQEGGSGQPQHF	TGTGCCAGCAGTCAAGAGGGGGGATCGGGTCAGCCCCAGCATTTT
TRBV4-2	TRBJ2-3	-	few	CASSQDGTVSTDTQYF	TGTGCCAGCAGCCAAGACGGGACGGTGAGCACAGATACGCAGTATTTT
TRBV7-2	TRBJ1-5	-	-	CASSLDPNQPQHF	TGTGCCAGCAGCTTAGACCCGAATCAGCCCCAGCATTTT
TRBV4-1	TRBJ1-1	-	-	CASSQVGRNTEAFF	TGCGCCAGCAGCCAAGTTGGGAGGAACACTGAAGCTTTCTTT
TRBV7-2	TRBJ2-5	-	-	CASSLQPPPGETQYF	TGTGCCAGCAGCTTACAGCCTCCACCGGGGGAGACCCAGTACTTC
TRBV6-1	TRBJ2-7	-	-	CASSESFHEQYF	TGTGCCAGCAGTGAATCTTTCCACGAGCAGTACTTC
TRBV19	TRBJ2-4	-	-	CASSMRGAQVNIQYF	TGTGCCAGTAGTATGAGGGGGGCGCAGGTAAACATTCAGTACTTC
TRBV9	TRBJ2-2	TRBD2	-	CASSETSGHNTGELFF	TGTGCCAGCAGCGAGACTAGCGGACATAACACCGGGGAGCTGTTTTTT
TRBV18	TRBJ1-1	-	-	CASSPSTDTEAFF	TGTGCCAGCTCACCATCGACAGACACTGAAGCTTTCTTT
TRBV4-3	TRBJ1-5	-	-	CASNQDRGQPQHF	TGCGCCAGCAACCAAGATAGGGGACAGCCCCAGCATTTT
TRBV14	TRBJ2-3	-	-	CASRGHRATDTQYF	TGTGCCAGCAGAGGGCACAGGGCCACAGATACGCAGTATTTT
TRBV18	TRBJ1-5	-	-	CASSLSPGLLSNQPQHF	TGTGCCAGCTCACTGTCTCCGGGACTCCTTAGCAATCAGCCCCAGCATTTT
TRBV5-1	TRBJ2-3	-	-	CASSLVSGSDTDTQYF	TGCGCCAGCAGCTTGGTGTCGGGGAGCGACACAGATACGCAGTATTTT
TRBV7-2	TRBJ2-4	-	-	CASSLATRNIQYF	TGTGCCAGCAGCTTAGCCACGAGAAACATTCAGTACTTC
TRBV28	TRBJ2-5	-	once	CASSHFRGLQETQYF	TGTGCCAGCAGCCACTTCAGGGGACTTCAAGAGACCCAGTACTTC
TRBV7-9	TRBJ1-5	-	-	CASSPWVGSPQHF	TGTGCCAGCAGCCCTTGGGTTGGATCGCCCCAGCATTTT
TRBV5-1	TRBJ2-3	TRBD2	once	CASSLELAGDPDTQYF	TGCGCCAGCAGCTTGGAGCTAGCGGGAGACCCAGATACGCAGTATTTT
TRBV5-1	TRBJ1-1	TRBD1	-	CASSTSGGNTEAFF	TGCGCCAGCAGCACTTCAGGGGGGAACACTGAAGCTTTCTTT
TRBV28	TRBJ1-2	-	-	CASSLQVGYTF	TGTGCCAGCAGTTTACAGGTTGGCTACACCTTC
TRBV29-1	TRBJ2-1	-	-	CSVETSRYNEQFF	TGCAGCGTTGAGACTAGTCGCTACAATGAGCAGTTCTTC
TRBV11-3	TRBJ2-7	TRBD1	-	CASSAGGWDSSYEQYF	TGTGCCAGCAGCGCCGGCGGATGGGACAGCAGCTACGAGCAGTACTTC
TRBV27	TRBJ2-3	TRBD2	-	CASSSGTSPDTQYF	TGTGCCAGCAGTTCGGGGACTAGCCCAGATACGCAGTATTTT
TRBV4-1	TRBJ2-3	TRBD2	-	CASSRSGEGLWDTQYF	TGCGCCAGCAGCCGTAGCGGGGAGGGCCTCTGGGATACGCAGTATTTT